This TCR beta chain was documented in a study of identical twins. Points on this clonotype: Its specificity is not known.

Through template switching, a universal primer site was introduced, and the cDNA contained unique molecular identifiers. TCRdb re-called the 5' RACE reads through MiXCR, storing one row per CDR3 protein. The sample shows some 790,000 distinct CDR3 sequences, roughly 20% of them seen only once. Study results and caveats: Modelling underestimated the level of out-of-frame TCR alpha sharing observed in monozygotic twins. These conclusions were based on statistical analysis (cross-sectional, not following the same donors).

The sample also formed part of further work on T cells expressing NK-cell markers. That source reports: The eight sequenced donors comprised seven who were HCMV-seropositive and one who was seronegative.

The TCR was taken from a woman younger than 35 in good health. Sequencing was performed on PBMCs.

The CDR3 here is CASSLGQATPYEQYF. CDR3 bases: TGCGCCAGCAGCCTAGGACAGGCTACCCCCTACGAGCAGTACTTC. This chain links TRBV5-1 with TRBJ2-7, with 7 nucleotides matching TRBD1. The CDR3 is 15 amino acids. The J segment lost 2 bases and the V segment lost 4 bases, leaving 9 bases of the junction unmatched. Germline CDR1 SGHRS, CDR2 YFSETQ.